What follows is one TCR beta chain and its context. What this receptor recognizes is not known. No base quality information exists; no much larger clone differs at one position. At one collaborating source in Seattle, patients were enrolled during active infection and were followed longitudinally through the course of disease. Whole blood was collected in K2EDTA tubes by collaborating institutions according to the institutions' own protocols. Collaborator samples were shipped for TCRbeta analysis as frozen whole blood, isolated PBMCs, or DNA extracted from either sample type. These data are taken from a study of blood T cell repertoires in COVID-19 (dated by TCRdb to about 2020). Regarding the research as a whole: Samples from collaborators originated in the United States, Italy and Spain and spanned both the acute and convalescent phases of COVID-19. The prospective study material was composed of cDNA or gDNA derived from T cells, B-cell-depleted T cells, or PBMCs. The dataset comprised deeply sampled blood TCRbeta repertoires from subjects exposed to, actively infected with, or recovered from COVID-19. The repertoires were released in a freely available public database meant as a resource for research on the immune response to SARS-CoV-2. Samples were obtained from the ongoing ImmuneRACE study (first 160 participants) and from 1,254 subjects provided by 6 global collaborators. A de-identified subject ID, COVID-19 status, age in years and sex were almost always included in the sample metadata. HLA class I and class II types, where available, came from metadata supplied by the sample provider rather than from assay-based typing. Study-wide conclusions, independent of this receptor: The quantity of clinical and demographic metadata differed by source and by participant and was supplied without curation.

TCRbeta CDR3 regions were amplified from genomic DNA using the immunoSEQ Assay, a bias-controlled multiplex PCR. For the original study's pipeline: The number of nucleated cells in each sample was estimated by amplification of reference gene primers within the assay. To quantify the absolute abundance of each unique TCRbeta CDR3 rearrangement, sequence reads were collapsed and filtered. For each sample, productive Simpson clonality was calculated as the square root of Simpson's diversity index over productive rearrangements. The immuneACCESS repertoire file appears here via TCRdb, limited to in-frame rearrangements. These files lack a portion of the clones; in checked studies, under half of the deficit traces to unresolved V genes, and the cause of the others is not known. V and J calls plus clone size are reproduced from that table; the DNA served to infer D and trimming. This sample lists some 270,000 clones; 70% to 85% were detected once. The ten largest clones capture about 0.9% of the sample.

V loses 7 bases at its end and J loses 5 bases; junction bases beyond the gene matches: 7. The CDR3 numbers 13 residues from cysteine through phenylalanine. Just the 39-base CDR3 DNA is kept, in frame starting at base 1. For CDR1 and CDR2, the germline V gene (reference sequence) lists MNHNY and SVGAGI. The sample consisted of peripheral blood. The receptor chain draws on TRBV6-6 and TRBJ2-5; 7 bases in the junction line up with TRBD2. The TCR was taken from a human donor with COVID-19, enrolled during active disease. The donor label of this sample is uncertain. The bases read TGTGCCAGCACCCCCGCGGGGGTGGAGACCCAGTACTTC. The encoded protein is CASTPAGVETQYF.